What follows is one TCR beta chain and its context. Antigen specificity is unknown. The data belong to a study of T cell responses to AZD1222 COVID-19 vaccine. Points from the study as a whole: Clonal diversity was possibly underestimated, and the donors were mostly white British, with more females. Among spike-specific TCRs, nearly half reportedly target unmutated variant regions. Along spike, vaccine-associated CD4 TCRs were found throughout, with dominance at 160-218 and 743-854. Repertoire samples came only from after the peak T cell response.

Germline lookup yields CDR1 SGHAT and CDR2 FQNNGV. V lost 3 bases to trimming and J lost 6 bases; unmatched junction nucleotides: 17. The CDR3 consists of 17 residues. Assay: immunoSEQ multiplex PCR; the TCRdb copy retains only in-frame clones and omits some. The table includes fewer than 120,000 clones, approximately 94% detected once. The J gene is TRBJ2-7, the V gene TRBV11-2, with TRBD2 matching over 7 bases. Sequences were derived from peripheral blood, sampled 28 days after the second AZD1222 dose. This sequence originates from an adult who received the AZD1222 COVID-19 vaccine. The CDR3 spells CASSFPRGTSVSGEQYF. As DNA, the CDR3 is TGTGCCAGCAGCTTCCCCCGGGGTACTAGCGTTTCTGGCGAGCAGTACTTC.